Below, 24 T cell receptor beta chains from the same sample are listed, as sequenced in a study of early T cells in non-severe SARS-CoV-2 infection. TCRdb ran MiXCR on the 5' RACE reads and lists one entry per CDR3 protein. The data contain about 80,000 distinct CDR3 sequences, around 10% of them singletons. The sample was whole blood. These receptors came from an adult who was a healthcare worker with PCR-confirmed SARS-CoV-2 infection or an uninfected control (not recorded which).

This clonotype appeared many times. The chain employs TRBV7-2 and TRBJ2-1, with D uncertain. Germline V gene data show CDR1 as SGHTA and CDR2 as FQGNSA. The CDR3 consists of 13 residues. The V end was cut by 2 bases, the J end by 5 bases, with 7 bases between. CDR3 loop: CASSLSPHNEQFF. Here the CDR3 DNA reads TGTGCCAGCAGCTTAAGCCCTCACAATGAGCAGTTCTTC.

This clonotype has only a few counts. DNA for the CDR3: TGCAGTGCAGGCCTTTTTGGGGGAGACCAAAACATTCAGTACTTC. Its protein product is CSAGLFGGDQNIQYF. The gene calls are TRBV20-1 and TRBJ2-4, with D perhaps being TRBD1 or TRBD2 (5 bases each). The CDR3 contains 15 residues. Trimming stripped 6 bases from V and 5 bases from J, with 20 bases between. From germline, CDR1 is DFQATT and CDR2 SNEGSKA (reference sequence).

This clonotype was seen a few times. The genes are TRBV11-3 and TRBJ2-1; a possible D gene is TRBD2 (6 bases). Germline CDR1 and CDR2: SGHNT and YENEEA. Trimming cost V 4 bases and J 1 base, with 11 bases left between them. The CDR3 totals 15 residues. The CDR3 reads CASSSPGTSYNEQFF. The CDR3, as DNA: TGTGCCAGCAGCTCGCCCGGGACTTCCTACAATGAGCAGTTCTTC.

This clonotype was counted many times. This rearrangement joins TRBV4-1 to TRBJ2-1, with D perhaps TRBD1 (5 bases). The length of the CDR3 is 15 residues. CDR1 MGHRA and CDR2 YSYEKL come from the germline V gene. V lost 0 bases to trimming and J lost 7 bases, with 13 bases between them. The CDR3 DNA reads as TGCGCCAGCAGCCAAGAATTGAGGACAATAAATGAGCAGTTCTTC. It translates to CASSQELRTINEQFF.

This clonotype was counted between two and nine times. The CDR3 spells CASSRGQGWEQYF. For the CDR3, the DNA is TGCGCCAGCAGCCGGGGACAGGGTTGGGAGCAGTACTTC. The chain recombines TRBV5-1 with TRBJ2-7; 9 bases agree with TRBD1. The ends lost 4 bases at V and 7 bases at J; junction bases unmatched: 6. The CDR3 extends over 13 amino acids. Looked up from germline, CDR1 is SGHRS and CDR2 is YFSETQ.

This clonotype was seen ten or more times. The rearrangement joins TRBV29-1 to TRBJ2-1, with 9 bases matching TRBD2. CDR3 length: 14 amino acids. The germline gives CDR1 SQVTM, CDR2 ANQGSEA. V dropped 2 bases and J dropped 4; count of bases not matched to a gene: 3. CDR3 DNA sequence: TGCAGCGTTGAAAGCGGGAGGAATTACAATGAGCAGTTCTTC. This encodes CSVESGRNYNEQFF.

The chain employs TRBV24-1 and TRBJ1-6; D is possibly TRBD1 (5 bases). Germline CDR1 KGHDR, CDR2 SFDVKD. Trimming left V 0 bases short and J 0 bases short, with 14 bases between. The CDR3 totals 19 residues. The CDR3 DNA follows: TGTGCCACCAGTGATTTGGCAGGGAACCGGAGCTCCTATAATTCACCCCTCCACTTT. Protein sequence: CATSDLAGNRSSYNSPLHF.

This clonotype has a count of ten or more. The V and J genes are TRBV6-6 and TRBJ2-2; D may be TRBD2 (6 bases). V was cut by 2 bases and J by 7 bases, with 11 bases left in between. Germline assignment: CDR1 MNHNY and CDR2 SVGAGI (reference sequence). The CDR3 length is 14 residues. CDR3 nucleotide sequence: TGTGCCAGCAGTTACCGAGGCGGGGACGGGGAGCTGTTTTTT. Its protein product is CASSYRGGDGELFF.

CDR3 nucleotide sequence: TGTGCCACCAGCAGAGATCCGGGCAGGGTCGAGACCCAGTACTTC. Translation gives CATSRDPGRVETQYF. The chain combines TRBV15 with TRBJ2-5; D possibly corresponds to TRBD1 (5 bases). The CDR3 spans 15 residues. V was trimmed by 0 bases and J by 5 bases, leaving 13 bases between them. Germline lookup yields CDR1 LNHNV and CDR2 YYDKDF (reference sequence).

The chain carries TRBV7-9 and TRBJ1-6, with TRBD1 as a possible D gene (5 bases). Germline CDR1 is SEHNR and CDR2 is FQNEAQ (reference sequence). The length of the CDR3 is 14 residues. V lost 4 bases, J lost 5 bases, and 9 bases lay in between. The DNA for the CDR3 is TGTGCCAGCAGCTCGGGACGGGATAATTCACCCCTCCACTTT. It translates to CASSSGRDNSPLHF.

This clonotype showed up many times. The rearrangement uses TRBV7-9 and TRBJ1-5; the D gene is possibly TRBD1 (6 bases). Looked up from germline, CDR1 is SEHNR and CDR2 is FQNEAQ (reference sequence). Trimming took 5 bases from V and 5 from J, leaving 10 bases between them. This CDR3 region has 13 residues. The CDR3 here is CASSEGGHQPQHF. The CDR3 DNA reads TGTGCCAGCAGCGAGGGGGGGCATCAGCCCCAGCATTTT.

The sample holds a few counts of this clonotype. CDR3 sequence reads: CASSLMVDTGELFF. The DNA for the CDR3 is TGCGCCAGCAGCTTGATGGTGGATACCGGGGAGCTGTTTTTT. V is TRBV5-1 and J is TRBJ2-2; D ambiguous. This CDR3 region has 14 residues. Germline V gene lookup returns CDR1 SGHRS and CDR2 YFSETQ. V dropped 1 base and J dropped 5 bases, with 9 bases sitting between them.

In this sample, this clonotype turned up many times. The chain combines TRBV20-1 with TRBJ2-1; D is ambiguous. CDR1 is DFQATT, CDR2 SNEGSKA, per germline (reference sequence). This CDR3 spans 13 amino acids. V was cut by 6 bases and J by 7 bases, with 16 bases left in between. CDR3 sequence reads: CSAWNGQVNEQFF. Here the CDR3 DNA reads TGCAGTGCGTGGAACGGCCAAGTAAATGAGCAGTTCTTC.

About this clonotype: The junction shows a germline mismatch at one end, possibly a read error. DNA of the CDR3: TGTGCTAGCAGCCAACAGGGTGGGCAGACCCAGTACTTC. It specifies CASSQQGGQTQYF. The chain couples TRBV7-7 to TRBJ2-5; possibly TRBD1 for D (6 bases). The length of the CDR3 is 13 residues. Germline assignment: CDR1 SSHAT and CDR2 FNYEAQ (reference sequence).

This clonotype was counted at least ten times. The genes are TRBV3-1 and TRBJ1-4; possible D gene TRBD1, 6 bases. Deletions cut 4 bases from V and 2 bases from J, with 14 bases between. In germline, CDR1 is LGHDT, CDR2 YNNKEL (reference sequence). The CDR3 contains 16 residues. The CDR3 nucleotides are TGTGCCAGCAGCCCGTTCGGGGGGCAGACTAATGAAAAACTGTTTTTT. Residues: CASSPFGGQTNEKLFF.

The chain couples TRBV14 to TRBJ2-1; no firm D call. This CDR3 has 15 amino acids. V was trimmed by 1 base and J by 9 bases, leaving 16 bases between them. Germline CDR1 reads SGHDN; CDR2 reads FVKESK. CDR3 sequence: CASSQGAVVRTEQFF. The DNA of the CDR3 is TGTGCCAGCAGCCAAGGGGCAGTCGTAAGGACTGAGCAGTTCTTC.

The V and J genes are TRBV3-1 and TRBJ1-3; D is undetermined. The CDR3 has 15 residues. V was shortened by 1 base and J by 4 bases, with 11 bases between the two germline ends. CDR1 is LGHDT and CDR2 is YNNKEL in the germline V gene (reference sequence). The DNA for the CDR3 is TGTGCCAGCAGCCAAGTTTGGGTGGACGGAAACACCATATATTTT. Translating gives CASSQVWVDGNTIYF. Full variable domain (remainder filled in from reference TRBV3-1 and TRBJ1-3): DTAVSQTPKYLVTQMGNDKSIKCEQNLGHDTMYWYKQDSKKFLKIMFSYNNKELIINETVPNRFSPKSPDKAHLNLHINSLELGDSAVYFCASSQVWVDGNTIYFGEGSWLTVV.

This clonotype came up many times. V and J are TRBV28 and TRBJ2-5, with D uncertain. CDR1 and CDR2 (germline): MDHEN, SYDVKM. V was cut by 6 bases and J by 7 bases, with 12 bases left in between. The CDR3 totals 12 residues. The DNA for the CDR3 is TGTGCCAGCAGCCCTCTGTCCCGGACCCAGTACTTC. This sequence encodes CASSPLSRTQYF.

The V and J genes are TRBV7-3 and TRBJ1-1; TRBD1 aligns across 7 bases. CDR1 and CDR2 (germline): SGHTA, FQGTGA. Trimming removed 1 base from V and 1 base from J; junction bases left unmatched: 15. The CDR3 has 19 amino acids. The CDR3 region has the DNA TGTGCCAGCAGCTTAAGGCCGCCGTTCGAGACAGGGAGGAACACTGAAGCTTTCTTT. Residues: CASSLRPPFETGRNTEAFF.

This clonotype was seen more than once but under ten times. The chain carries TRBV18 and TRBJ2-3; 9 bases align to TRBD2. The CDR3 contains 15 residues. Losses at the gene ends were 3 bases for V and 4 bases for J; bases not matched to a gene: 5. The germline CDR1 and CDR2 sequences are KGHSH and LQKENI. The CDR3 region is CASSPAGGPADTQYF. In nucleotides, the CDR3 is TGTGCCAGCTCACCCGCGGGAGGGCCCGCAGATACGCAGTATTTT.

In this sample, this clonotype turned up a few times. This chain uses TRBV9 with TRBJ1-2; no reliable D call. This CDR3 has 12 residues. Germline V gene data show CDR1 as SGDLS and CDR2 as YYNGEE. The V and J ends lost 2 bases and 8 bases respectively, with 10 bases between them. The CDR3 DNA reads TGTGCCAGCAGCGTGGGGTCGGCCGGCTACACCTTC. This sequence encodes CASSVGSAGYTF.

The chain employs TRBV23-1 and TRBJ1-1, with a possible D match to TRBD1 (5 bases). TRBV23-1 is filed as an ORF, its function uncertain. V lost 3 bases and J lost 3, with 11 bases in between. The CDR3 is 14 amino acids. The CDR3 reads CASSHPRGDTEAFF. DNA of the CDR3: TGCGCCAGCAGTCACCCGAGAGGGGACACTGAAGCTTTCTTT.

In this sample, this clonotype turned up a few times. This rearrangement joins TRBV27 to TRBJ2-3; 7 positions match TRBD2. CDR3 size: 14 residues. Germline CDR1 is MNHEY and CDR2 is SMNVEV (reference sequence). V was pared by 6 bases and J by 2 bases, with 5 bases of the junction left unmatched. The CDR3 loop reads CASRGTTYTDTQYF. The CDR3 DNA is TGTGCCAGCAGAGGGACTACATACACAGATACGCAGTATTTT.

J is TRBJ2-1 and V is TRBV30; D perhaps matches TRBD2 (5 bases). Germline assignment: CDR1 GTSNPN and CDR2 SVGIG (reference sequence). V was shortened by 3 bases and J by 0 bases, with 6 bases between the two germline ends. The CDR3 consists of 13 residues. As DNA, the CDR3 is TGTGCCTGGAGCGGGGACTCCTACAATGAGCAGTTCTTC. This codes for CAWSGDSYNEQFF.